Below, 13 T cell receptor beta chains from the same sample are listed, as sequenced in a study of persistence of HIV-infected CD4 T cells. An overlapping HIV-1 Gag peptide pool stimulated these cells at 1 ug/peptide/mL. CD40L/CD69 double-negative CD45RO-high memory CD4+ T cells were collected. For these TCRs, the target antigens are not known. Sequencing used immunoSEQ version 4 in survey mode. The repertoire was sequenced with immunoSEQ multiplex PCR; TCRdb's copy has only in-frame clones and lacks some. The sample lists approximately 39,000 clones, approximately 78% occurring once. The specimen comprised cultured CD4+ T cells from PBMCs, sampled from a patient who received antiretroviral therapy. Receptors originate from an adult with HIV. The donor label of this sample is uncertain.

This sequence joins TRBV7-8 and TRBJ1-1; D ambiguous. Germline V lookup: CDR1 SGHVS, CDR2 FQNEAQ. V was clipped by 5 bases and J by 0 bases, with 13 bases between them. This CDR3 has 15 amino acids. CDR3 sequence (DNA): TGTGCCAGCAGCCCAGAGCGCGGGGTGAACACTGAAGCTTTCTTT. Protein sequence: CASSPERGVNTEAFF. Combining the CDR3 with reference TRBV7-8 and TRBJ1-1 gives the whole variable domain GAGVSQSPRYKVAKRGQDVALRCDPISGHVSLFWYQQALGQGPEFLTYFQNEAQLDKSGLPSDRFFAERPEGSVSTLKIQRTQQEDSAVYLCASSPERGVNTEAFFGQGTRLTVV.

Here the CDR3 reads CASSPGIAGGSGELFF. In DNA form, the CDR3 reads TGTGCCAGCAGCCCCGGTATAGCGGGGGGCTCCGGGGAGCTGTTTTTT. The chain links TRBV7-3 to TRBJ2-2, with 10 nucleotides matching TRBD2. The CDR3 runs 16 residues. Germline CDR1 and CDR2: SGHTA and FQGTGA. Trimming removed 5 bases from V and 6 bases from J; junction bases left unmatched: 9.

The V and J genes are TRBV7-9 and TRBJ2-7; 7 bases are a match to TRBD1. Germline CDR1 is SEHNR and CDR2 is FQNEAQ (reference sequence). J was trimmed by 9 bases and V by 0 bases; bases with no gene match: 2. This CDR3 is built from 12 residues. The CDR3 loop is CASSLATGVQYV. In DNA, the CDR3 is TGTGCCAGCAGCTTAGCAACAGGGGTGCAGTACGTC.

This clone was seen just once. J is TRBJ1-1 and V is TRBV5-1; tentative D call: TRBD1 (6 bases). Per the germline V gene, CDR1 is SGHRS and CDR2 is YFSETQ. CDR3 size: 15 residues. V lost 0 bases and J lost 4, with 13 bases in between. CDR3 in amino acids: CASSLEGGRGTEAFF. DNA of the CDR3: TGCGCCAGCAGCTTGGAAGGGGGACGGGGCACTGAAGCTTTCTTT.

V and J are TRBV6-1 and TRBJ1-5; D call uncertain. This CDR3 comprises 11 residues. The V and J ends lost 3 bases and 11 bases respectively, with 8 bases between them. CDR1 and CDR2 (germline): MNHNS, SASEGT. CDR3 region: CASSEKVAQHF. The CDR3 bases are TGTGCCAGCAGTGAGAAGGTAGCCCAGCATTTT.

V and J are TRBV6-4 and TRBJ2-1; 11 bases align to TRBD1. The CDR3 totals 11 residues. CDR1 is MRHNA and CDR2 is SNTAGT in the germline V gene. V shed 6 bases, J shed 14 bases, and the junction held 3 bases outside the gene matches. The CDR3 bases are TGTGCCAGCAGGGGACAGGGGGGGGAGTTCTTC. Amino acids: CASRGQGGEFF.

The rearrangement uses TRBV7-2 and TRBJ1-4; a weak D match, TRBD1 (5 bases). Germline V gives CDR1 SGHTA, CDR2 FQGNSA. Trimming cost V 0 bases and J 4 bases, with 9 bases left between them. There are 15 residues in the CDR3. CDR3 in amino acids: CASSLAGAFNEKLFF. The CDR3, as DNA: TGTGCCAGCAGCTTAGCTGGGGCTTTTAATGAAAAACTGTTTTTT.

The CDR3: CSVESGDLGANVLTF. The CDR3, as DNA: TGCAGCGTTGAATCAGGGGACCTCGGGGCCAACGTCCTGACTTTC. This chain links TRBV29-1 with TRBJ2-6, with TRBD1 as a possible D gene (6 bases). The CDR3 is 15 amino acids. Germline V gene lookup returns CDR1 SQVTM and CDR2 ANQGSEA. V shed 2 bases and J shed 4 bases, with 12 bases lying between them.

The V gene is TRBV6-1, the J gene TRBJ1-1; the D gene is possibly TRBD1 (6 bases). The CDR3 sequence is 15 residues long. Trimming left V 3 bases short and J 2 bases short, with 13 bases between. CDR1 MNHNS and CDR2 SASEGT come from the germline V gene. The CDR3 reads CASSEGTRLNTEAFF. CDR3 coding DNA: TGTGCCAGCAGTGAGGGGACACGCTTAAACACTGAAGCTTTCTTT.

The gene calls are TRBV9 and TRBJ2-1; 8 bases map to TRBD2. V shed 0 bases, J shed 2 bases, and the junction held 4 bases outside the gene matches. This CDR3 has 16 amino acids. CDR1 is SGDLS, CDR2 YYNGEE, per germline. This CDR3 reads CASSVESGGPYNEQFF. DNA for the CDR3: TGTGCCAGCAGCGTAGAGAGCGGGGGTCCCTACAATGAGCAGTTCTTC.

This clone rates as medium-sized. The sample contains more than one DNA sequence encoding this CDR3. The chain employs TRBV2 and TRBJ1-2, with 7 bases matching TRBD1. The CDR3 sequence is 13 residues long. Germline lookup yields CDR1 SNHLY and CDR2 FYNNEI. The V and J ends lost 4 bases and 4 bases, in that order; junction bases with no gene match: 3. CDR3 coding DNA: TGTGCCAGCAGTGTAGGGACAGCCTATGGCTACACCTTC. Translation: CASSVGTAYGYTF.

This sequence joins TRBV11-3 and TRBJ1-1; D may be TRBD1 (5 bases). V dropped 5 bases and J dropped 8 bases, with 12 bases sitting between them. This CDR3 has 12 residues. Germline V gene lookup returns CDR1 SGHNT and CDR2 YENEEA. The CDR3: CASSQGRGEAFF. CDR3 in DNA: TGTGCCAGCAGCCAAGGACGGGGGGAAGCTTTCTTT.

This clone was recorded a few times. This chain uses TRBV2 with TRBJ2-7; D tentatively reads TRBD1 or TRBD2 (5 bases each). The V end was cut by 5 bases, the J end by 9 bases, with 20 bases between. The germline gives CDR1 SNHLY, CDR2 FYNNEI. CDR3 length: 14 amino acids. CDR3 amino acids: CASSTTGTGLGQYV. The CDR3 DNA sequence: TGTGCCAGCAGTACAACCGGGACCGGACTCGGGCAGTACGTC.